These 25 T cell receptor beta chains were all obtained from the same sample, sequenced in a study of beta chain features in type 1 diabetes. Reverse transcribing all isolated RNA meant expressed TCRB transcripts were sequenced. Profiled with immunoSEQ multiplex PCR; TCRdb holds only in-frame clones, not every one. The sample has hundreds of thousands of clones, about 16% seen once. Sequencing input: naive CD4+ T cells from blood. All receptors derive from a man between 18 and 29 years old in good health.

The rearrangement joins TRBV2 to TRBJ2-7; the match to TRBD1 covers 9 bases. J lost 7 bases, V lost 3 bases, and 7 bases had no gene match. The CDR3 is made up of 14 amino acids. CDR1 and CDR2 (germline): SNHLY, FYNNEI. CDR3 in DNA: TGTGCCAGCAGTGAGGGACAGGGAACAGGGGAGCAGTACTTC. Encoded protein: CASSEGQGTGEQYF.

The V and J genes are TRBV28 and TRBJ2-7; D not certain. The germline V and J ends were trimmed by 8 bases and 3 bases, with 8 bases remaining between them. CDR1 and CDR2 from the germline V gene are MDHEN and SYDVKM. The CDR3 has 11 amino acids. CDR3 loop: CASQFSYEQYF. CDR3 sequence (DNA): TGTGCCAGCCAATTCAGCTACGAGCAGTACTTC. Complete variable domain (other parts from reference TRBV28 and TRBJ2-7): DVKVTQSSRYLVKRTGEKVFLECVQDMDHENMFWYRQDPGLGLRLIYFSYDVKMKEKGDIPEGYSVSREKKERFSLILESASTNQTSMYLCASQFSYEQYFGPGTRLTVT.

This clone was counted between two and nine times. J is TRBJ2-1 and V is TRBV5-1, with TRBD2 identical over 11 bases. The CDR3 covers 15 residues. The J segment lost 7 bases and the V segment lost 0 bases, leaving 3 bases of the junction unmatched. CDR1 and CDR2 from the germline V gene are SGHRS and YFSETQ. The CDR3 DNA is TGCGCCAGCAGCTTGGATAGCGGGAGGGGGAATGAGCAGTTCTTC. Amino acids: CASSLDSGRGNEQFF.

This clone was seen a handful of times. This CDR3 is also generated by other DNA sequences in the sample. The chain uses TRBV9 and TRBJ2-7; D is unresolved. Trimming shortened V by 0 bases and J by 1 base, and 5 bases separated the two germline ends. In germline, CDR1 is SGDLS, CDR2 YYNGEE. The CDR3 spans 13 residues. The CDR3 is CASSVGPSYEQYF. CDR3 bases: TGTGCCAGCAGCGTAGGTCCATCCTACGAGCAGTACTTC.

This clone was seen more than once but under ten times. V gene TRBV29-1 combines with J gene TRBJ2-1; possible D gene TRBD1, 6 bases. In germline, CDR1 is SQVTM, CDR2 ANQGSEA. Trimming shortened V by 2 bases and J by 7 bases, and 12 bases separated the two germline ends. The CDR3 is made up of 13 amino acids. Here the CDR3 reads CSVERQVYNEQFF. CDR3 sequence (DNA): TGCAGCGTTGAAAGACAGGTCTATAATGAGCAGTTCTTC.

The CDR3 nucleotides read TGTGCCAGTAGTATCACCGGGACAGGGAGCCATGGCTACACCTTC. Translating gives CASSITGTGSHGYTF. The chain carries TRBV19 and TRBJ1-2; TRBD1 matches 9 bases. CDR3 length: 15 residues. V shed 3 bases and J 6 bases; nucleotides not matched to a gene: 8. The germline CDR1 and CDR2 sequences are LNHDA and SQIVND (reference sequence).

This clone came up a few times. V usage is TRBV28 and J usage is TRBJ2-4, with D possibly TRBD2 on 5 matching bases. Germline lookup yields CDR1 MDHEN and CDR2 SYDVKM. The V and J ends lost 5 bases and 15 bases respectively, with 17 bases between them. CDR3 length equals 12 residues. CDR3: CASSQSPGERYF. In DNA form, the CDR3 reads TGTGCCAGCAGTCAATCCCCCGGGGAACGGTACTTC.

This clone was seen just once. This chain connects TRBV6-1 to TRBJ2-7, with TRBD1 matching over 8 bases. The germline gives CDR1 MNHNS, CDR2 SASEGT. This CDR3 has 16 amino acids. The trim removed 1 base at V and 2 bases at J, leaving 7 bases unmatched. The CDR3 here is CASSEEGTGPTYEQYF. CDR3 bases: TGTGCCAGCAGTGAAGAGGGGACAGGCCCAACCTACGAGCAGTACTTC.

This clone was seen more than once but under ten times. The J gene is TRBJ2-5, the V gene TRBV7-9, with 8 bases that match TRBD2. The CDR3 has 17 amino acids. Germline V gives CDR1 SEHNR, CDR2 FQNEAQ (reference sequence). J lost 7 bases, V lost 0 bases, and 13 bases had no gene match. The CDR3 DNA reads TGTGCCAGCAGCTTAGCTCCAACAGCGGGGGACGTGACGACCCAGTACTTC. Translating it yields CASSLAPTAGDVTTQYF.

The chain uses TRBV2 and TRBJ1-2, with D possibly TRBD1 on 5 matching bases. The CDR3 runs to 13 residues. Germline loops: CDR1 SNHLY, CDR2 FYNNEI. V lost 7 bases and J 4 bases, leaving 13 bases between the germline ends. CDR3 protein: CASTDSIPYGYTF. The CDR3 coding sequence is TGTGCCAGCACTGACAGTATTCCCTATGGCTACACCTTC.

This clone was counted only a few times. The chain links TRBV30 to TRBJ1-6; TRBD1 matches 7 bases. The germline CDR1 and CDR2 sequences are GTSNPN and SVGIG (reference sequence). CDR3 length: 13 residues. V trimming: 4 bases; J trimming: 11 bases; junction bases outside the gene matches: 8. CDR3 in DNA: TGTGCCTGGACCAGACAGGGCTATCCACCCCTCCACTTT. Amino acids: CAWTRQGYPPLHF.

The chain uses TRBV10-3 and TRBJ2-5; possible D gene TRBD1, 5 bases. The CDR3 contains 14 residues. V lost 0 bases and J lost 5, with 10 bases in between. In germline, CDR1 is ENHRY, CDR2 SYGVKD. Here the CDR3 reads CAISESGVSETQYF. CDR3 DNA: TGTGCCATCAGTGAGTCAGGGGTTAGTGAGACCCAGTACTTC.

This clone occurred a few times. The chain couples TRBV5-6 to TRBJ2-7; D tentatively fits TRBD1 or TRBD2 (5 bases each). The CDR3 contains 14 residues. CDR1 and CDR2 from the germline V gene are SGHDT and YYEEEE. The V and J ends lost 2 bases and 0 bases respectively, with 9 bases between them. The CDR3 sequence is CASSLGDGSYEQYF. CDR3 DNA: TGTGCCAGCAGCTTAGGGGACGGCTCCTACGAGCAGTACTTC. The entire variable domain, with the rest obtained from reference TRBV5-6 and TRBJ2-7, is as follows: DAGVTQSPTHLIKTRGQQVTLRCSPKSGHDTVSWYQQALGQGPQFIFQYYEEEERQRGNFPDRFSGHQFPNYSSELNVNALLLGDSALYLCASSLGDGSYEQYFGPGTRLTVT.

The V call is TRBV5-1, the J call TRBJ2-2, with D hard to call. The CDR3 length is 13 residues. CDR1 and CDR2 from the germline V gene are SGHRS and YFSETQ. The ends were cut back, 0 bases at V and 6 bases at J, with 6 bases in the middle. This CDR3 reads CASSLVASGELFF. CDR3 sequence (DNA): TGCGCCAGCAGCTTGGTGGCGTCCGGGGAGCTGTTTTTT.

CDR3: CASTLLGGSGNTIYF. In DNA form, the CDR3 reads TGTGCCAGCACCCTACTGGGGGGCTCTGGAAACACCATATATTTT. V is TRBV7-9 and J is TRBJ1-3; D might be TRBD1 (5 bases). The CDR3 is 15 residues long. V was clipped by 7 bases and J by 0 bases, with 13 bases between them. CDR1 is SEHNR, CDR2 FQNEAQ, per germline (reference sequence).

The J gene is TRBJ2-1, the V gene TRBV10-3; 13 nucleotides match TRBD2. The CDR3 length is 19 residues. The trim removed 7 bases at V and 1 base at J, leaving 13 bases unmatched. CDR1 is ENHRY, CDR2 SYGVKD, per germline. The CDR3 sequence: CAIKGSGTSGVGSYNEQFF. CDR3 nucleotide sequence: TGTGCCATCAAGGGGTCAGGGACTAGCGGGGTAGGATCCTACAATGAGCAGTTCTTC.

The chain links TRBV11-2 to TRBJ2-7; TRBD1 matches 8 bases. Looked up from germline, CDR1 is SGHAT and CDR2 is FQNNGV. V shed 1 base and J 3 bases; nucleotides not matched to a gene: 8. CDR3 length: 16 residues. DNA of the CDR3: TGTGCCAGCAGCTTAGTGTTTAGACAGGGGAGCTACGAGCAGTACTTC. Translating gives CASSLVFRQGSYEQYF.

This clone has only a few counts. V usage is TRBV7-3 and J usage is TRBJ2-7, with TRBD1 matching over 7 bases. Germline lookup yields CDR1 SGHTA and CDR2 FQGTGA. The CDR3 consists of 15 residues. V lost 1 base and J lost 4; bases outside the gene matches: 7. CDR3 residues: CASSLNSDRVYEQYF. As DNA, the CDR3 is TGTGCCAGCAGCTTAAATTCCGACAGGGTATACGAGCAGTACTTC.

This clone was counted at least ten times. The gene calls are TRBV4-3 and TRBJ2-3; possibly TRBD1 for D (5 bases). The CDR3 length is 14 residues. Germline-derived CDR1 and CDR2 are LGHNA and YSLEER. With 4 bases removed from V and 3 bases from J, the gap between germline ends came to 11 bases. CDR3 nucleotides: TGCGCCAGCAGCCGCCGGACAATAACAGATACGCAGTATTTT. Its protein is CASSRRTITDTQYF.

In its sample, this clone was seen a few times. This sequence joins TRBV5-1 and TRBJ2-1; D might be TRBD2 (6 bases). The CDR3 extends over 13 amino acids. Germline CDR1 SGHRS, CDR2 YFSETQ. Trimming cost V 4 bases and J 3 bases, with 8 bases left between them. CDR3 region: CASSEGLYNEQFF. CDR3 sequence (DNA): TGCGCCAGCAGCGAGGGACTCTACAATGAGCAGTTCTTC.

The chain couples TRBV25-1 to TRBJ1-2; D is unresolved. This CDR3 comprises 15 residues. Trimming removed 6 bases at V and 2 bases at J, with 16 bases between. Germline assignment: CDR1 MGHDK and CDR2 SYGVNS. The CDR3 DNA follows: TGTGCCAGCAGCGTTCAGTTGGGCAGGAACTATGGCTACACCTTC. It is translated as CASSVQLGRNYGYTF.

This clone was seen a few times. V and J are TRBV28 and TRBJ2-6; 8 nucleotides agree with TRBD1. Germline V gene data show CDR1 as MDHEN and CDR2 as SYDVKM. CDR3 length: 15 residues. The junction had 1 base not matched to a gene; V was cut back by 3 bases and J by 3 bases. The CDR3 loop is CASSLGQVGANVLTF. CDR3 DNA sequence: TGTGCCAGCAGTTTGGGACAGGTTGGGGCCAACGTCCTGACTTTC.

The table lists this clone with a few counts. The chain joins TRBV2 to TRBJ1-1; no clear D gene. Trimming stripped 2 bases from V and 3 bases from J, with 7 bases between. The CDR3 totals 13 residues. From germline, CDR1 is SNHLY and CDR2 FYNNEI. This chain's CDR3 is CASSELGDTEAFF. CDR3 DNA sequence: TGTGCCAGCAGTGAACTGGGTGACACTGAAGCTTTCTTT.

The chain links TRBV5-1 to TRBJ2-7, with no clear D. V lost 6 bases, J lost 6 bases, and 10 bases lay in between. Germline CDR1 and CDR2: SGHRS and YFSETQ. The CDR3 runs to 11 residues. CDR3: CASIAILEQYF. CDR3 in DNA: TGCGCCAGCATCGCCATCCTCGAGCAGTACTTC.

J is TRBJ2-3 and V is TRBV5-4, with a weak D call TRBD1 (5 bases). Trimming stripped 2 bases from V and 3 bases from J, with 10 bases between. The germline CDR1 and CDR2 sequences are SGHNT and YYREEE (reference sequence). The CDR3 sequence is 14 residues long. The CDR3, as DNA: TGTGCCAGCAGCTTAGGTGGGGCTACAGATACGCAGTATTTT. It codes for CASSLGGATDTQYF. The complete variable domain, with remaining parts taken from reference TRBV5-4 and TRBJ2-3, reads ETGVTQSPTHLIKTRGQQVTLRCSSQSGHNTVSWYQQALGQGPQFIFQYYREEENGRGNFPPRFSGLQFPNYSSELNVNALELDDSALYLCASSLGGATDTQYFGPGTRLTVL.